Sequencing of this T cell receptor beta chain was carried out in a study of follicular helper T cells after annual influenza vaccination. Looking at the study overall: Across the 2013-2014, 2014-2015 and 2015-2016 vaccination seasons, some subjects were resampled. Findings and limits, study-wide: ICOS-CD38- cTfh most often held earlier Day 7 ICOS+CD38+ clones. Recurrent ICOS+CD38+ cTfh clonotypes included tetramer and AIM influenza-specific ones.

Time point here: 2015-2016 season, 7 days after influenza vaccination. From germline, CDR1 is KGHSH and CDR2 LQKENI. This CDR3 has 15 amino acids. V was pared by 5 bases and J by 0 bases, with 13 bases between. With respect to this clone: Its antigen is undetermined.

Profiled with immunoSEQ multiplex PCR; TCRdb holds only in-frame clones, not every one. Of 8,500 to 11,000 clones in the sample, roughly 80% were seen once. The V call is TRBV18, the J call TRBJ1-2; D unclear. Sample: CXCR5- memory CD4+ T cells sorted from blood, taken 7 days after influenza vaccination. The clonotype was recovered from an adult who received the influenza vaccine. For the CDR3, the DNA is TGTGCCAGCTCAACAGTACAGAGACCTAACTATGGCTACACCTTC. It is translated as CASSTVQRPNYGYTF. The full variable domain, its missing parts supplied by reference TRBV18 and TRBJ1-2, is NAGVMQNPRHLVRRRGQEARLRCSPMKGHSHVYWYRQLPEEGLKFMVYLQKENIIDESGMPKERFSAEFPKEGPSILRIQQVVRGDSAAYFCASSTVQRPNYGYTFGSGTRLTVV.